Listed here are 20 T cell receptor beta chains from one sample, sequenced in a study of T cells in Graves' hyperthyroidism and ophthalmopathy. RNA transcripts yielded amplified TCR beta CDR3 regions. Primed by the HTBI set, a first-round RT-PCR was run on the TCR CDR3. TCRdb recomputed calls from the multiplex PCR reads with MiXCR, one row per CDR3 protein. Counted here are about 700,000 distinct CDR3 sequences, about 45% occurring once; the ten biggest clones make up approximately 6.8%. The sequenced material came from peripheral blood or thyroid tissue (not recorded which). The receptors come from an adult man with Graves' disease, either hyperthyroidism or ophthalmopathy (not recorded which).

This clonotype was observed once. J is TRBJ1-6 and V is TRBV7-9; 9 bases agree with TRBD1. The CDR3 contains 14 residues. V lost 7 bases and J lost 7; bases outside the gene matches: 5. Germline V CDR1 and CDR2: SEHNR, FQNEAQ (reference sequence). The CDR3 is CASNLQGANSPLHF. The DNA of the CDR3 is TGTGCCAGCAACCTACAGGGGGCAAATTCACCCCTCCACTTT.

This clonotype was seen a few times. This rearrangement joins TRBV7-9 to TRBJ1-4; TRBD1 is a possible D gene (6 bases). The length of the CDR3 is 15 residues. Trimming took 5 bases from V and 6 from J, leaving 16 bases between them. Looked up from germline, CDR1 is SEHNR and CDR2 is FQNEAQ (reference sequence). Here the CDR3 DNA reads TGTGCCAGCAGCCCGGGGGGACACCAGGATGAAAAACTGTTTTTT. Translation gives CASSPGGHQDEKLFF.

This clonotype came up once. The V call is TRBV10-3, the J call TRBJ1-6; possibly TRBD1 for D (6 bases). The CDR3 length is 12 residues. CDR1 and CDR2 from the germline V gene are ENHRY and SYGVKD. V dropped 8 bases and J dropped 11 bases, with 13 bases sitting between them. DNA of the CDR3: TGTGCCATCGCAGGGGTTGGGCCACCCCTCCACTTT. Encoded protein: CAIAGVGPPLHF.

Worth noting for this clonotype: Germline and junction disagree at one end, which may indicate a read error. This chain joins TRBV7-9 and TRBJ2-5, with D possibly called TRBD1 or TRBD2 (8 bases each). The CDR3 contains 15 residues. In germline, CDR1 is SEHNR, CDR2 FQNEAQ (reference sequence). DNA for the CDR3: TGTGCCAGCAGCGTAGCGGGACAGGTCCAAGAGACCCAGTACTTC. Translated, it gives CASSVAGQVQETQYF.

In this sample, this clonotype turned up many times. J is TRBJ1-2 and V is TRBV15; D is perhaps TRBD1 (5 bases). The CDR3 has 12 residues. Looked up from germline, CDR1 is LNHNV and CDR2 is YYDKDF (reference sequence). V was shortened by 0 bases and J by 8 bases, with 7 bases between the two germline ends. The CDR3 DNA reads TGTGCCACCAGCAGAGATGGGGACGGCTACACCTTC. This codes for CATSRDGDGYTF.

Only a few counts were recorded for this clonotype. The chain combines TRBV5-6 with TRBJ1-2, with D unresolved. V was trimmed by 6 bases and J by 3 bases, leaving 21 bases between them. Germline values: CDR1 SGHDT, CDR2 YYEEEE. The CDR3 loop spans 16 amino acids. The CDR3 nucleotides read TGTGCCAGCACCCCCTATGGGAGGGAAGGTGACTATGGCTACACCTTC. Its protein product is CASTPYGREGDYGYTF.

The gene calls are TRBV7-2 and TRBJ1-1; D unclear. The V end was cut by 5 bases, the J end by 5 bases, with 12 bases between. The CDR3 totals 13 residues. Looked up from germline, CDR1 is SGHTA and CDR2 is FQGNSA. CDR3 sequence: CASSRLGRTEAFF. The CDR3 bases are TGTGCCAGCAGCCGACTGGGTCGAACTGAAGCTTTCTTT.

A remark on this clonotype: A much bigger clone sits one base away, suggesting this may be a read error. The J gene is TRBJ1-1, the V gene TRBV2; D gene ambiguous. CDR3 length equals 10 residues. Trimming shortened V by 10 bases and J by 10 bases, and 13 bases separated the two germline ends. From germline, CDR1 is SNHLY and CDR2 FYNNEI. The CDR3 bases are TGTGCCATCGGCGGGAGTCCAGCTTTCTTT. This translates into CAIGGSPAFF.

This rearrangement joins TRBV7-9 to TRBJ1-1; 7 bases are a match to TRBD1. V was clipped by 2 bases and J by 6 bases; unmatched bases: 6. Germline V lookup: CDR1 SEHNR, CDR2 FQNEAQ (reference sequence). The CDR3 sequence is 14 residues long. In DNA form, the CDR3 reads TGTGCCAGCAGCTTATGGTCAGGGGGGTCTGAAGCTTTCTTT. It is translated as CASSLWSGGSEAFF.

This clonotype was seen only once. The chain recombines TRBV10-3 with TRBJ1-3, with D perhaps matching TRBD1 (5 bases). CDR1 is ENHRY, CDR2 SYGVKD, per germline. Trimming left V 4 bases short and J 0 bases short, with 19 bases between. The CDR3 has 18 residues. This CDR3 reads CAISASRAGPSSGNTIYF. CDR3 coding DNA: TGTGCCATCAGTGCTAGCAGGGCAGGGCCATCCTCTGGAAACACCATATATTTT.

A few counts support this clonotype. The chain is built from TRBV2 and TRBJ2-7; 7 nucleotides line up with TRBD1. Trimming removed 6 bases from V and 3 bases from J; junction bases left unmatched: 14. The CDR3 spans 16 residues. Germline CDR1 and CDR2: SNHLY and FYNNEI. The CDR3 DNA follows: TGTGCCAGCAGCCAGGTACAGGGGTCCTCCTTCTACGAGCAGTACTTC. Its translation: CASSQVQGSSFYEQYF.

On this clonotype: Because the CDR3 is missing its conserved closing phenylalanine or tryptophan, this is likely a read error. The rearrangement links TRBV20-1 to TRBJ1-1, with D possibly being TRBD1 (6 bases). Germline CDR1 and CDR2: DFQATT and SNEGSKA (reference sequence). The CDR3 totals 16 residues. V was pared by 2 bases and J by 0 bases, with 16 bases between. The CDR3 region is CSARPRTVSLNTEAFL. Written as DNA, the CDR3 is TGCAGTGCTAGACCCCGGACAGTTAGCCTGAACACTGAAGCTTTCCTT.

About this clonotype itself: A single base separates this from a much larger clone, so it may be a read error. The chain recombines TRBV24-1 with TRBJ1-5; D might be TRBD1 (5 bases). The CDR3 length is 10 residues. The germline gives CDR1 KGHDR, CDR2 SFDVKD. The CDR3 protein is CAPRDQPQHF. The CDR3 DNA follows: TGTGCCCCCAGGGATCAGCCCCAGCATTTT.

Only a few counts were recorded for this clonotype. CDR3 sequence reads: CASSHRDRGSYEQYF. The DNA of the CDR3 is TGCGCCAGCAGCCACCGGGACAGGGGCTCCTACGAGCAGTACTTC. The J gene is TRBJ2-7, the V gene TRBV5-1, with TRBD1 matching 10 bases. Germline V gene lookup returns CDR1 SGHRS and CDR2 YFSETQ. The length of the CDR3 is 15 residues. The ends lost 4 bases at V and 0 bases at J; junction bases unmatched: 4.

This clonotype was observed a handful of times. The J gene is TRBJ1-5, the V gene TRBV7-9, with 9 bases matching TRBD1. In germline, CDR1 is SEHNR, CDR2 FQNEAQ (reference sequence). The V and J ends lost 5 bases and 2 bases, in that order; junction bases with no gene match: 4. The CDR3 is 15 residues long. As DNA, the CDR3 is TGTGCCAGCAGCAGTACAGGGGGCGGCAATCAGCCCCAGCATTTT. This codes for CASSSTGGGNQPQHF.

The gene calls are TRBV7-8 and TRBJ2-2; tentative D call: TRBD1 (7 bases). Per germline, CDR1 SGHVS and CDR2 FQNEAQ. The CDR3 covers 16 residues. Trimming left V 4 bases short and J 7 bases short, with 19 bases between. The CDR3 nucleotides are TGTGCCAGCAGCTCAGCCCAGGGGGGCTACTTCGGGGAGCTGTTTTTT. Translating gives CASSSAQGGYFGELFF.

Written as DNA, the CDR3 is TGTGCCAGCAGGGGGACCCAGTACTTC. It is translated as CASRGTQYF. The chain is built from TRBV7-9 and TRBJ2-5; no definite D call. CDR3 length: 9 residues. Trimming shortened V by 6 bases and J by 7 bases, and 3 bases separated the two germline ends. Germline CDR1 is SEHNR and CDR2 is FQNEAQ (reference sequence). Based on the CDR3 plus reference TRBV7-9 and TRBJ2-5, the full variable domain is DTGVSQNPRHKITKRGQNVTFRCDPISEHNRLYWYRQTLGQGPEFLTYFQNEAQLEKSRLLSDRFSAERPKGSFSTLEIQRTEQGDSAMYLCASRGTQYFGPGTRLLVL.

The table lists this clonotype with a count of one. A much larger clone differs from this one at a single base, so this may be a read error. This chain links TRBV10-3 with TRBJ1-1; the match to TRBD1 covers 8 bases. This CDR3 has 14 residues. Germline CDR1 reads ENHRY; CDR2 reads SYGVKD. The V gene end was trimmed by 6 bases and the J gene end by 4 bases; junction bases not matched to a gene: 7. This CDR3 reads CAIRSGGASTEAFF. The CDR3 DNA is TGTGCCATCAGATCAGGGGGCGCAAGCACTGAAGCTTTCTTT.

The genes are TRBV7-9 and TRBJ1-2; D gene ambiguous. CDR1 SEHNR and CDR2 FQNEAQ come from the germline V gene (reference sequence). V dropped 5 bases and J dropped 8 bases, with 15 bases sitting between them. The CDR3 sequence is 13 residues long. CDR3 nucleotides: TGTGCCAGCAGCACTGACGGGATATACGGCTACACCTTC. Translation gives CASSTDGIYGYTF.

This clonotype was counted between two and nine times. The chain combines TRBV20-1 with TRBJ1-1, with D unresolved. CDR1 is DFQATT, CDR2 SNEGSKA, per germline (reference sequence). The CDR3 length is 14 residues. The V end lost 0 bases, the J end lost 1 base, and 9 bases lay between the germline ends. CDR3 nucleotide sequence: TGCAGTGCTAGAGATCAGTTCCAGAACACTGAAGCTTTCTTT. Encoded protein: CSARDQFQNTEAFF.